The 26 T cell receptor beta chains in this list originate from one sample, sequenced in a study of T cell repertoires in cytomegalovirus infection. TCRdb recomputed calls from the reads with MiXCR, one row per CDR3 protein. The data show more than 400,000 distinct CDR3 sequences, with around a quarter seen just once and roughly 13% held by the top ten. The sequenced material came from PBMCs. The receptors originated from a human donor in good health (CMV status not recorded). Some clones in this sample may be carry-over from other donors' samples.

This clonotype was seen repeatedly, ten times or more. This rearrangement joins TRBV7-2 to TRBJ2-2; the D is unclear. The V end was cut by 6 bases, the J end by 1 base, with 9 bases between. The CDR3 is 14 residues long. Germline CDR1 SGHTA, CDR2 FQGNSA. The CDR3 sequence: CASSFNGNTGELFF. DNA for the CDR3: TGTGCCAGCAGTTTTAATGGGAACACCGGGGAGCTGTTTTTT.

The chain employs TRBV4-3 and TRBJ2-5; D remains unclear. V shed 0 bases and J shed 4 bases, with 12 bases lying between them. The germline V gene has CDR1 LGHNA and CDR2 YSLEER. The CDR3 has 15 residues. The CDR3 loop is CASSQDMDLAETQYF. DNA of the CDR3: TGCGCCAGCAGCCAAGACATGGACCTCGCAGAGACCCAGTACTTC.

The chain combines TRBV11-2 with TRBJ2-1, with 8 bases aligning to TRBD1. The CDR3 runs to 16 residues. V dropped 5 bases and J dropped 5; count of bases not matched to a gene: 11. The germline CDR1 and CDR2 sequences are SGHAT and FQNNGV. CDR3 region: CASSARQGSVNNEQFF. CDR3 bases: TGTGCCAGCAGCGCCAGACAGGGGTCAGTGAACAATGAGCAGTTCTTC.

CDR3 in DNA: TGTGCCAGCAGTCTGGGACTCTCTGGGGCCAACGTCCTGACTTTC. Translation gives CASSLGLSGANVLTF. This chain connects TRBV6-1 to TRBJ2-6; D possibly corresponds to TRBD2 (6 bases). The CDR3 is 15 amino acids. Germline loops: CDR1 MNHNS, CDR2 SASEGT. Trimming left V 5 bases short and J 0 bases short, with 8 bases between.

The chain has TRBV7-2 and TRBJ2-1; 11 nucleotides agree with TRBD2. Trimming at V came to 0 bases and at J to 5 bases, leaving 6 bases not matched to a gene. The CDR3 runs to 17 residues. Germline-derived CDR1 and CDR2 are SGHTA and FQGNSA. The CDR3 DNA is TGTGCCAGCAGCTTAGCGGGGCTAGCGGGAGGTGACAATGAGCAGTTCTTC. This sequence encodes CASSLAGLAGGDNEQFF. Variable domain in full (rest from reference TRBV7-2 and TRBJ2-1): GAGVSQSPSNKVTEKGKDVELRCDPISGHTALYWYRQSLGQGLEFLIYFQGNSAPDKSGLPSDRFSAERTGGSVSTLTIQRTQQEDSAVYLCASSLAGLAGGDNEQFFGPGTRLTVL.

The chain uses TRBV12-3 or TRBV12-4 and TRBJ1-2; D is perhaps TRBD1 (6 bases). V lost 1 base and J lost 11, with 11 bases in between. This CDR3 comprises 12 residues. The CDR3 DNA reads as TGTGCCAGCAGTTTAGGGGGGGCAAAGTACACCTTC. Translated: CASSLGGAKYTF.

Many counts were recorded for this clonotype. This chain links TRBV6-2 or TRBV6-3 with TRBJ2-3; D might be TRBD1 (6 bases). Germline V CDR1 and CDR2: MNHEY, SVGEGT. This CDR3 spans 16 amino acids. The V gene lost 1 base and the J gene lost 3 bases, with 14 bases spanning the gap. The CDR3, as DNA: TGTGCCAGCAGTTACTTTGGGACAAGGGTGACAGATACGCAGTATTTT. It codes for CASSYFGTRVTDTQYF.

This clonotype was found many times. The chain couples TRBV7-2 to TRBJ2-1, with 11 bases lining up with TRBD2. Germline-derived CDR1 and CDR2 are SGHTA and FQGNSA. V shed 4 bases, J shed 5 bases, and the junction held 4 bases outside the gene matches. The CDR3 runs 15 residues. The CDR3 here is CASSSRLAGNNEQFF. The CDR3 nucleotides are TGTGCCAGCAGCTCCAGACTAGCGGGAAACAATGAGCAGTTCTTC.

This clonotype was counted at least ten times. The chain has TRBV7-2 and TRBJ2-3, with TRBD2 matching over 8 bases. Trimming took 1 base from V and 6 from J; bases not matched to a gene: 3. CDR1 SGHTA and CDR2 FQGNSA come from the germline V gene. The CDR3 runs 14 residues. CDR3 DNA sequence: TGTGCCAGCAGCTTAGTAGCGGGATTCGATACGCAGTATTTT. The encoded protein is CASSLVAGFDTQYF.

There are many counts of this clonotype. The chain carries TRBV7-2 and TRBJ2-5; no clear D. There are 15 residues in the CDR3. V was shortened by 4 bases and J by 2 bases, with 14 bases between the two germline ends. Germline lookup yields CDR1 SGHTA and CDR2 FQGNSA. The CDR3 protein is CASSSVVSVQETQYF. For the CDR3, the DNA is TGTGCCAGCAGCTCAGTCGTTTCAGTTCAAGAGACCCAGTACTTC.

This clonotype has a handful of counts. This chain links TRBV6-1 with TRBJ2-7, with 7 bases matching TRBD2. The CDR3 has 16 amino acids. J lost 2 bases, V lost 11 bases, and 18 bases had no gene match. Germline CDR1 and CDR2: MNHNS and SASEGT. The CDR3 DNA reads as TGTGCCCCCAAATTGACGGGAGGCTTCTCCCCCTACGAGCAGTACGTC. Translation gives CAPKLTGGFSPYEQYV.

This clonotype showed up just a few times. This chain uses TRBV7-6 with TRBJ1-2; tentative D call: TRBD1 (5 bases). The CDR3 is 14 residues long. V gave up 1 base and J gave up 8 bases, with 14 bases separating them. Germline CDR1 SGHVS, CDR2 FNYEAQ. The CDR3 is CASSLGQGPEGYTF. The CDR3 nucleotides read TGTGCCAGCAGCTTAGGGCAGGGACCGGAGGGCTACACCTTC.

This sequence joins TRBV28 and TRBJ2-1; 7 bases are shared with TRBD2. The CDR3 extends over 14 amino acids. Germline V gives CDR1 MDHEN, CDR2 SYDVKM. Trimming at V came to 1 base and at J to 12 bases, leaving 9 bases not matched to a gene. CDR3 protein: CASSLLTGGGGQFF. In nucleotides, the CDR3 is TGTGCCAGCAGTTTATTGACGGGGGGTGGTGGGCAGTTCTTC.

The V call is TRBV5-1, the J call TRBJ1-2; D uncertain. The CDR3 is 12 amino acids. Germline values: CDR1 SGHRS, CDR2 YFSETQ. The ends were cut back, 4 bases at V and 6 bases at J, with 10 bases in the middle. The DNA for the CDR3 is TGCGCCAGCAGCCCGGGTGGGCATGGCTACACCTTC. Protein: CASSPGGHGYTF.

V is TRBV5-1 and J is TRBJ2-7; a weak D match, TRBD2 (5 bases). V was trimmed by 0 bases and J by 7 bases, leaving 17 bases between them. The CDR3 sequence is 15 residues long. Germline V gene data show CDR1 as SGHRS and CDR2 as YFSETQ. The CDR3 here is CASSLVDEGKEEQYF. The CDR3, as DNA: TGCGCCAGCAGCTTGGTTGACGAGGGCAAAGAGGAGCAGTACTTC.

This clonotype was recorded many times. This chain connects TRBV7-2 to TRBJ2-7; 13 nucleotides align to TRBD2. Germline CDR1 and CDR2: SGHTA and FQGNSA. V lost 2 bases, J lost 0 bases, and 13 bases stayed unmatched. The CDR3 extends over 20 amino acids. The CDR3 DNA reads TGTGCCAGCAGCTTATTCCTACGGACTAGCGGGAGACCGAGCTCCTACGAGCAGTACTTC. Its translation is CASSLFLRTSGRPSSYEQYF.

The chain links TRBV18 to TRBJ1-1; D call uncertain. With 7 bases removed from V and 0 bases from J, the gap between germline ends came to 3 bases. Germline-derived CDR1 and CDR2 are KGHSH and LQKENI. The CDR3 length is 11 residues. CDR3 loop: CASFLNTEAFF. The CDR3 DNA is TGTGCCAGCTTCCTGAACACTGAAGCTTTCTTT.

This clonotype was counted between two and nine times. CDR3 amino acids: CASSGISYGYTF. The CDR3 bases are TGTGCCAGCAGTGGGATCAGCTATGGCTACACCTTC. V and J are TRBV25-1 and TRBJ1-2, with unresolved D. The ends were cut back, 4 bases at V and 4 bases at J, with 7 bases in the middle. The CDR3 totals 12 residues. From germline, CDR1 is MGHDK and CDR2 SYGVNS.

This clonotype was recorded at least ten times. The chain has TRBV10-3 and TRBJ2-1, with D perhaps matching TRBD1 (5 bases). V was pared by 6 bases and J by 7 bases, with 10 bases between. This CDR3 has 12 amino acids. Germline-derived CDR1 and CDR2 are ENHRY and SYGVKD. This chain's CDR3 is CAISRAKNEQFF. CDR3 DNA: TGTGCCATCAGCAGGGCTAAGAATGAGCAGTTCTTC.

This clonotype was counted once. The CDR3 sequence: CSARAPATSSYNEQFF. The CDR3, as DNA: TGCAGTGCTAGAGCCCCAGCTACTTCATCCTACAATGAGCAGTTCTTC. This rearrangement joins TRBV20-1 to TRBJ2-1; D is unclear. Trimming took 1 base from V and 1 from J, leaving 14 bases between them. The germline V gene has CDR1 DFQATT and CDR2 SNEGSKA (reference sequence). This CDR3 is 16 amino acids long.

This chain links TRBV6-2 or TRBV6-3 with TRBJ2-7; D possibly corresponds to TRBD2 (5 bases). V was pared by 4 bases and J by 3 bases, with 13 bases between. Germline V lookup: CDR1 MNHEY, CDR2 SVGEGT. This CDR3 has 14 amino acids. The CDR3: CASSSGLGYYEQYF. The CDR3 DNA reads TGTGCCAGCAGTTCCGGACTGGGGTACTACGAGCAGTACTTC.

The genes are TRBV3-1 and TRBJ2-7; possibly TRBD2 for D (6 bases). This CDR3 comprises 13 residues. Germline assignment: CDR1 LGHDT and CDR2 YNNKEL (reference sequence). Trimming shortened V by 2 bases and J by 5 bases, and 10 bases separated the two germline ends. The CDR3 sequence: CASSQQGLNEQYV. CDR3 nucleotide sequence: TGTGCCAGCAGCCAACAGGGACTCAACGAGCAGTACGTC.

The chain employs TRBV20-1 and TRBJ1-5, with TRBD1 as a possible D gene (6 bases). This CDR3 has 15 residues. Germline-derived CDR1 and CDR2 are DFQATT and SNEGSKA (reference sequence). V was pared by 6 bases and J by 2 bases, with 17 bases between. The CDR3 DNA follows: TGCAGTGCCGCCGCGGGGGCGATAGGCAATCAGCCCCAGCATTTT. This encodes CSAAAGAIGNQPQHF.

This chain uses TRBV12-3 or TRBV12-4 with TRBJ1-5, with 9 bases that match TRBD1. The length of the CDR3 is 17 residues. V dropped 1 base and J dropped 1; count of bases not matched to a gene: 5. The CDR3 loop reads CASSLGTGAGSNQPQHF. The CDR3 DNA sequence: TGTGCCAGCAGTTTAGGGACAGGGGCGGGCAGCAATCAGCCCCAGCATTTT.

The genes are TRBV12-3 or TRBV12-4 and TRBJ2-1; 8 positions agree with TRBD1. The CDR3 consists of 15 residues. With V trimmed by 2 bases and J by 8 bases, 8 bases remained unmatched. The CDR3, as DNA: TGTGCCAGCAGTTTATTCACGGCAGGGGGCCATGAGCAGTTCTTC. It codes for CASSLFTAGGHEQFF.

This clonotype was observed a few times. The chain recombines TRBV27 with TRBJ1-5; D is uncertain. The germline CDR1 and CDR2 sequences are MNHEY and SMNVEV (reference sequence). The CDR3 has 15 residues. With 2 bases removed from V and 0 bases from J, the gap between germline ends came to 8 bases. The DNA for the CDR3 is TGTGCCAGCAGTTTAGGCAGTTATAGCAATCAGCCCCAGCATTTT. As protein: CASSLGSYSNQPQHF.